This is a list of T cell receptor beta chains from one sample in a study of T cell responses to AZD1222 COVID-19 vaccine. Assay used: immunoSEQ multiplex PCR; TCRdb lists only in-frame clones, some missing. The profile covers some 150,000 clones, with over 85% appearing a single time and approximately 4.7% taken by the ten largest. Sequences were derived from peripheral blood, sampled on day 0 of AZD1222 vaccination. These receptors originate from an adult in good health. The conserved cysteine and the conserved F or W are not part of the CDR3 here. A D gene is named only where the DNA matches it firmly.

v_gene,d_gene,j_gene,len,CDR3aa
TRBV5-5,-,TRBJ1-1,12,ASRALVKNTEAF
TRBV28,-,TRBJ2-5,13,ASSPRTVQVETQY
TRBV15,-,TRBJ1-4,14,ATSEGGRGVFEKLF
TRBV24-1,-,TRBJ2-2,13,ATSDFFSGPGELF
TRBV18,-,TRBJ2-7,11,ASSPEPLYEQY
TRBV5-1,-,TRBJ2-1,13,ASSLGVGPYNEQF
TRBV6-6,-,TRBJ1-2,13,ASSYGQQSNYGYT
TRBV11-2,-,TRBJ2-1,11,ASSLMLGNEQF
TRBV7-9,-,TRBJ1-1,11,ASRWGQNTEAF
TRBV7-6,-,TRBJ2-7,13,ASSLEEGTGYEQY
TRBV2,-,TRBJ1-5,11,ASSENRNQPQH
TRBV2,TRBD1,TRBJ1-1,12,ASSEGQMNTEAF
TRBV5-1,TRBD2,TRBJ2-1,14,ASSLTTSGIYDEQF
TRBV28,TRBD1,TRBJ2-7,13,ASNGGQAAFYEQY
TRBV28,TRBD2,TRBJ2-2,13,ATALAGGPTGELF
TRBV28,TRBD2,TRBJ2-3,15,ASSQGGLATKGDTQY
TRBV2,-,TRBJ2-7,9,ASTRSYEQY
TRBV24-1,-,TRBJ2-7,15,ATNPARWGLSSYEQY